This T cell receptor beta chain was sequenced for a study of control samples from healthy donors and cancer patients. Repertoires were generated with immunoSEQ multiplex PCR, while TCRdb's copy carries only in-frame clones and drops some. The sample holds more than 25,000 clones, approximately 85% seen once. Germline CDR1 and CDR2: SNHLY and FYNNEI. Trimming took 7 bases from V and 3 from J; bases not matched to a gene: 9. The length of the CDR3 is 15 residues. The TCR comes from an older woman with head and neck cancer. V and J are TRBV2 and TRBJ2-7, with 10 bases that match TRBD1. Source material: PBMCs. For the CDR3, the DNA is TGTGCCAGCAAAGTGGATCGGGACAGGGGCTACGAGCAGTACTTC. Translation gives CASKVDRDRGYEQYF.